This record looks at one TCR beta chain sequence and its context. Its antigen is not known. The sample originates from a study of T cell responses to AZD1222 COVID-19 vaccine. Second-dose groups at about 4 or about 12 weeks were pooled. Measured with immunoSEQ multiplex PCR; TCRdb has only the in-frame clones, and not every one. The repertoire holds 180,000 or so clones, with about 93% as singletons. Overall study results and limits: Distributed over spike, vaccine-associated CD4 TCRs predominated at 160-218 and 743-854. Repertoires were sampled only after the peak T cell response. The donor cohort was predominantly white British with a female majority, and clonal diversity may have been underestimated.

This CDR3 has 15 residues. Germline trimming cut 0 bases from V and 7 bases from J; bases unmatched to any gene: 3. Germline CDR1 SGHDT, CDR2 YYEEEE. The sample was peripheral blood, taken 28 days after the second AZD1222 dose. This TCR derives from an adult who received the AZD1222 COVID-19 vaccine. V is TRBV5-6 and J is TRBJ1-5; 11 nucleotides line up with TRBD1. CDR3 protein: CASSLDGTGGQPQHF. For the CDR3, the DNA is TGTGCCAGCAGCTTGGACGGGACAGGGGGGCAGCCCCAGCATTTT.